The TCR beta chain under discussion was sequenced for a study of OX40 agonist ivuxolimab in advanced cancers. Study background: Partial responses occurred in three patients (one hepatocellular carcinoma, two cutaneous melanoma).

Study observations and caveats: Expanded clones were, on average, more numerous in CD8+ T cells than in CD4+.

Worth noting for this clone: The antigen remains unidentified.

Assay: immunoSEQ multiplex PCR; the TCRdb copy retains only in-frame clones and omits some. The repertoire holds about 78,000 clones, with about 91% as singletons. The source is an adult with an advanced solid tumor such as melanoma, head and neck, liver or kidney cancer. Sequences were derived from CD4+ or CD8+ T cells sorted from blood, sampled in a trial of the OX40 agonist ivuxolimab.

The CDR3 sequence is CASSELRGVGANVLTF. The CDR3 DNA follows: TGTGCCAGCAGTGAACTCAGGGGGGTCGGGGCCAACGTCCTGACTTTC. The chain carries TRBV6-1 and TRBJ2-6, with D perhaps TRBD1 (7 bases). The V and J ends lost 2 bases and 4 bases respectively, with 12 bases between them. Per germline, CDR1 MNHNS and CDR2 SASEGT. This CDR3 has 16 amino acids.